Each of the 18 T cell receptor beta chains below was sequenced from the same sample in a study of PD-L1 blockade in urothelial cancer. The time point denotes: peripheral blood 6 weeks after treatment start. Profiled with immunoSEQ multiplex PCR; TCRdb holds only in-frame clones, not every one. The sample has around 110,000 clones; around nine tenths are singletons. Sequences were derived from PBMCs, sampled around atezolizumab (anti-PD-L1) treatment. Receptor source: a man aged 55 to 69 with urothelial cancer.

The gene calls are TRBV5-1 and TRBJ2-1, with 7 bases lining up with TRBD1. This CDR3 comprises 16 residues. J gave up 10 bases and V 2 bases, and 15 bases lay outside the gene matches. Per the germline V gene, CDR1 is SGHRS and CDR2 is YFSETQ. This CDR3 reads CASSFTTGQLDSEQFF. The CDR3, as DNA: TGCGCCAGCAGCTTCACTACGGGACAGCTGGATTCCGAGCAGTTCTTC.

The chain recombines TRBV28 with TRBJ1-2, with 9 bases that match TRBD1. CDR1 and CDR2 (germline): MDHEN, SYDVKM. The ends lost 3 bases at V and 6 bases at J; junction bases unmatched: 8. The CDR3 is 15 residues long. This CDR3 is CASSFWPTGGDGYTF. As DNA, the CDR3 is TGTGCCAGCAGTTTCTGGCCGACAGGGGGGGATGGCTACACCTTC.

The chain uses TRBV7-9 and TRBJ2-2; no reliable D call. This CDR3 region has 13 residues. From germline, CDR1 is SEHNR and CDR2 FQNEAQ (reference sequence). Trimming stripped 2 bases from V and 4 bases from J, with 5 bases between. Here the CDR3 reads CASSLTSTGELFF. As DNA, the CDR3 is TGTGCCAGCAGCTTAACTTCCACCGGGGAGCTGTTTTTT. The full variable domain, in which reference TRBV7-9 and TRBJ2-2 provide the parts outside the CDR3, is DTGVSQNPRHKITKRGQNVTFRCDPISEHNRLYWYRQTLGQGPEFLTYFQNEAQLEKSRLLSDRFSAERPKGSFSTLEIQRTEQGDSAMYLCASSLTSTGELFFGEGSRLTVL.

The chain is built from TRBV29-1 and TRBJ1-1; the D is unclear. The CDR3 runs 12 residues. In germline, CDR1 is SQVTM, CDR2 ANQGSEA. The V end lost 4 bases, the J end lost 0 bases, and 6 bases lay between the germline ends. CDR3 coding DNA: TGCAGCGTTGCAGCGATGAACACTGAAGCTTTCTTT. It specifies CSVAAMNTEAFF.

For this clone: The junction departs from germline at one end; a sequencing error may be responsible. The V call is TRBV2, the J call TRBJ1-3; D unclear. Germline V gene lookup returns CDR1 SNHLY and CDR2 FYNNEI. The CDR3 is 16 amino acids. CDR3 nucleotide sequence: TGTGCCAGCAGTGACCGTTTCTGGACTCCAGGAAGCACCATATATTTT. It yields the protein CASSDRFWTPGSTIYF. The full variable domain, its missing parts supplied by reference TRBV2 and TRBJ1-3, is EPEVTQTPSHQVTQMGQEVILRCVPISNHLYFYWYRQILGQKVEFLVSFYNNEISEKSEIFDDQFSVERPDGSNFTLKIRSTKLEDSAMYFCASSDRFWTPGSTIYFGEGSWLTVV.

The chain joins TRBV10-3 to TRBJ1-5; a weak D match, TRBD1 (5 bases). Deletions cut 11 bases from V and 7 bases from J, with 18 bases between. Germline CDR1 ENHRY, CDR2 SYGVKD. The CDR3 is 13 residues long. This chain's CDR3 is CAVSGGGGQPQHF. The CDR3 nucleotides read TGTGCCGTTTCGGGCGGGGGGGGGCAGCCCCAGCATTTT.

This chain uses TRBV28 with TRBJ1-2, with 12 bases that match TRBD1. The CDR3 is 15 amino acids. Germline V gene sequence: CDR1 MDHEN, CDR2 SYDVKM. Losses at the gene ends were 8 bases for V and 5 bases for J; bases not matched to a gene: 9. The CDR3 DNA reads as TGTGCCAGCTTTCGACGGGACAGGGGGCAATATGGCTACACCTTC. Translation: CASFRRDRGQYGYTF.

This chain connects TRBV2 to TRBJ2-1; 8 nucleotides align to TRBD1. The CDR3 is 15 residues long. After removal of 2 bases from V and 7 bases from J, the junction contained 7 bases not matched to a gene. Germline V gene lookup returns CDR1 SNHLY and CDR2 FYNNEI. CDR3 residues: CASSESRGRINEQFF. CDR3 nucleotide sequence: TGTGCCAGCAGTGAATCCAGGGGGCGTATTAATGAGCAGTTCTTC.

The chain uses TRBV9 and TRBJ1-2, with D possibly being TRBD1 (5 bases). V was pared by 2 bases and J by 8 bases, with 13 bases between. From germline, CDR1 is SGDLS and CDR2 YYNGEE. This CDR3 has 13 residues. For the CDR3, the DNA is TGTGCCAGCAGCGTGGGCAGGGTGGGCGGCTACACCTTC. Its protein is CASSVGRVGGYTF.

The CDR3 DNA is TGTGCCAGCAGCCAAGGCTCAACAGGAGCCTACGAGCAGTACTTC. This translates into CASSQGSTGAYEQYF. The chain combines TRBV4-2 with TRBJ2-7, with D possibly being TRBD1 (5 bases). CDR1 is LGHNA and CDR2 is YNFKEQ in the germline V gene. There are 15 residues in the CDR3. Trimming shortened V by 1 base and J by 2 bases, and 12 bases separated the two germline ends.

The genes are TRBV29-1 and TRBJ2-7; D is possibly TRBD1 (6 bases). CDR3 size: 13 residues. The germline gives CDR1 SQVTM, CDR2 ANQGSEA. Trimming left V 3 bases short and J 3 bases short, with 12 bases between. CDR3 in amino acids: CSVDTGPSYEQYF. Written as DNA, the CDR3 is TGCAGCGTTGATACAGGGCCTAGCTACGAGCAGTACTTC.

The rearrangement links TRBV7-2 to TRBJ2-7, with D possibly being TRBD2 (6 bases). CDR3 length: 13 amino acids. Per germline, CDR1 SGHTA and CDR2 FQGNSA. The V gene lost 7 bases and the J gene lost 2 bases, with 12 bases spanning the gap. This CDR3 reads CASTGGVTYEQYF. The DNA of the CDR3 is TGTGCCAGCACTGGAGGGGTTACCTACGAGCAGTACTTC.

The J gene is TRBJ1-2, the V gene TRBV19, with TRBD1 matching 10 bases. This CDR3 comprises 14 residues. From germline, CDR1 is LNHDA and CDR2 SQIVND (reference sequence). Unmatched junction bases numbered 5, after V lost 8 bases and J lost 2 bases. DNA for the CDR3: TGTGCCAGTTCCACGGGACAGGGGAACTATGGCTACACCTTC. It translates to CASSTGQGNYGYTF.

The rearrangement links TRBV6-6 to TRBJ1-1; the match to TRBD1 covers 8 bases. The CDR3 has 14 amino acids. Trimming at V came to 5 bases and at J to 3 bases, leaving 5 bases not matched to a gene. Germline CDR1 reads MNHNY; CDR2 reads SVGAGI (reference sequence). CDR3 loop: CASSTDRVYTEAFF. The CDR3 DNA reads as TGTGCCAGCAGTACGGACAGGGTTTACACTGAAGCTTTCTTT.

With respect to this clone: An end of the junction differs from the germline gene, which may be a read error. This sequence joins TRBV10-3 and TRBJ1-2, with TRBD1 identical over 10 bases. The CDR3 contains 14 residues. In germline, CDR1 is ENHRY, CDR2 SYGVKD. The CDR3 nucleotides are TGTGCCACCAGTCCCGGGACAGGGGTTGGGGGCTACACCTTC. Translated: CATSPGTGVGGYTF.

This clone was recorded once. V and J are TRBV2 and TRBJ1-4; 9 positions match TRBD1. V dropped 6 bases and J dropped 5; count of bases not matched to a gene: 7. CDR3 length: 15 amino acids. CDR1 and CDR2 from the germline V gene are SNHLY and FYNNEI. The CDR3 region is CASRPWTGANEKLFF. CDR3 nucleotide sequence: TGTGCCAGCAGACCCTGGACAGGGGCGAATGAAAAACTGTTTTTT.

This clone was detected a few times. V and J are TRBV7-9 and TRBJ2-1; the D is unclear. Per germline, CDR1 SEHNR and CDR2 FQNEAQ (reference sequence). The V gene lost 2 bases and the J gene lost 4 bases, with 3 bases spanning the gap. This CDR3 comprises 12 residues. This chain's CDR3 is CASSLSYNEQFF. CDR3 nucleotides: TGTGCCAGCAGCTTATCTTACAATGAGCAGTTCTTC. Looking up the rest from reference TRBV7-9 and TRBJ2-1 gives the full variable domain: DTGVSQNPRHKITKRGQNVTFRCDPISEHNRLYWYRQTLGQGPEFLTYFQNEAQLEKSRLLSDRFSAERPKGSFSTLEIQRTEQGDSAMYLCASSLSYNEQFFGPGTRLTVL.

The chain combines TRBV27 with TRBJ1-1, with 12 bases fitting TRBD1. Germline values: CDR1 MNHEY, CDR2 SMNVEV (reference sequence). The trim removed 6 bases at V and 4 bases at J, leaving 3 bases unmatched. CDR3 length equals 14 residues. The chain's CDR3 is CASRGQGAPTEAFF. CDR3 DNA: TGTGCCAGCAGGGGACAGGGGGCGCCCACTGAAGCTTTCTTT.